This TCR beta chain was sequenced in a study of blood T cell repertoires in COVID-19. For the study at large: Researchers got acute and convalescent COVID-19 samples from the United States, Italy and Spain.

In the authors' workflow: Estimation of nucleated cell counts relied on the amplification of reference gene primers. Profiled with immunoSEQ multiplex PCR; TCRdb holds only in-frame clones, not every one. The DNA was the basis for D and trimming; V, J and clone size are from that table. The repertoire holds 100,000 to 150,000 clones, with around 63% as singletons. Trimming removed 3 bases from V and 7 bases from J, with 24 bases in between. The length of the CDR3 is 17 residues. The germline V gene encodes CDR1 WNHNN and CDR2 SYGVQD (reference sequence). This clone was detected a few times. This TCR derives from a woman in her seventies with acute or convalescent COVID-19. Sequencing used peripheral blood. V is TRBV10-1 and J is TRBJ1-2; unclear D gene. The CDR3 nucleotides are TGCGCCAGCAGTGACCATCCATTCCTCGGGGAACGCGGTGGCTACACCTTC. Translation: CASSDHPFLGERGGYTF.